This TCR beta chain was retrieved from a study of cytomegalovirus exposure and HLA in healthy donors. Study-level points and caveats: Cytomegalovirus-associated status was assigned to 150 or so TCR beta chains.

TCRdb keeps only in-frame clones here, not all; method: immunoSEQ multiplex PCR. Of 100,000 to 150,000 clones detected, 89% appear once; the ten largest clones hold 2% to 2.5%. Of note for this clone: Antigen specificity is unknown. The same CDR3 is also encoded by other DNA sequences in this sample.

The CDR3 has 15 amino acids. Germline V CDR1 and CDR2: MNHEY, SMNVEV (reference sequence). Unmatched junction bases numbered 5, after V lost 6 bases and J lost 3 bases. Sequenced input: PBMCs. The V and J genes are TRBV27 and TRBJ2-7, with 13 bases fitting TRBD2. This TCR came from a woman younger than 35 in good health and CMV-seronegative. The CDR3 sequence is CASRSGLAGLYEQYF. The DNA of the CDR3 is TGTGCCAGCAGGTCGGGACTAGCGGGACTCTACGAGCAGTACTTC.